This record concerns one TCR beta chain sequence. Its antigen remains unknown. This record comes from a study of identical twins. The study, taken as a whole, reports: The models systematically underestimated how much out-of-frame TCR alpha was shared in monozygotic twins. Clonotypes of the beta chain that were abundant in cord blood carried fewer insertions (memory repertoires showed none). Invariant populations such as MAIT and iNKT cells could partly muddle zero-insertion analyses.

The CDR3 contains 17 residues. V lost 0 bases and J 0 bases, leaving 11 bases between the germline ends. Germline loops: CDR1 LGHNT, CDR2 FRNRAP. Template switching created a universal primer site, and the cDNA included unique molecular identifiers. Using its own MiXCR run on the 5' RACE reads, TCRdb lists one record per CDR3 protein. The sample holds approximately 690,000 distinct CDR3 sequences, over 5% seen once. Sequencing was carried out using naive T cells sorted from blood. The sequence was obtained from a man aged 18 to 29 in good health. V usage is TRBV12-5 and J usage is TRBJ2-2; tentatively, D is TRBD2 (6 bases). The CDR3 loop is CASGLVQGEANTGELFF. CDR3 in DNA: TGTGCTAGTGGTTTGGTACAAGGGGAGGCGAACACCGGGGAGCTGTTTTTT.